This T cell receptor beta chain was retrieved from a study of blood T cell repertoires in COVID-19. As for the study in general: In each case, the material was cDNA or gDNA derived from T cells, B-cell-depleted T cells, or PBMCs.

V was pared by 3 bases and J by 5 bases, with 17 bases between. CDR3 size: 15 residues. The V gene's germline CDR1 is SGHVS and CDR2 FQNEAQ. Study processing details: For nucleated cells, counts were estimated from reference gene primer amplification. Produced via immunoSEQ multiplex PCR; TCRdb's table is partial and in-frame only. V and J calls and clone size are as listed in that table; D and trimming were resolved from the DNA. The profile shows some 69,000 clones, more than 75% of them singletons. The TCR comes from a human donor in a cohort sampled during active COVID-19. The sequencing sample was made of peripheral blood. The rearrangement joins TRBV7-8 to TRBJ2-7, with D perhaps TRBD2 (6 bases). In DNA, the CDR3 is TGTGCCAGCAGCTTGAGGAGGGGTCAGCCCCACGAGCAGTACTTC. Its protein is CASSLRRGQPHEQYF.